This T cell receptor beta chain originates from a study of T cell repertoires in aging, cancer and after chemotherapy. Findings and caveats of the study: Rebound thymic output was suggested by rising median generation probability during chemotherapy in each cancer cohort.

TCR beta rearrangements were amplified from peripheral blood genomic DNA. Rearranged V-D-J TRB sequences were amplified with a mixed TRB-A/B primer pool. MiXCR was run by TCRdb on the multiplex PCR reads, yielding one entry per CDR3 protein. The sample includes almost 5,000 distinct CDR3 sequences, 20% to 25% of them seen just once. The CDR3 sequence is 16 residues long. Germline V gives CDR1 SGHNT, CDR2 YYREEE (reference sequence). V was pared by 4 bases and J by 3 bases, with 10 bases of the junction left unmatched. This clonotype was found many times. Its antigen is still unknown. Source material: blood. The TCR was taken from a human donor in good health. The donor label of this sample is uncertain. This chain joins TRBV5-4 and TRBJ1-2, with 9 positions matching TRBD1. The CDR3 loop is CASSRTGTGLDYGYTF. The CDR3, as DNA: TGTGCCAGCAGCAGGACCGGGACAGGGTTAGACTATGGCTACACCTTC.